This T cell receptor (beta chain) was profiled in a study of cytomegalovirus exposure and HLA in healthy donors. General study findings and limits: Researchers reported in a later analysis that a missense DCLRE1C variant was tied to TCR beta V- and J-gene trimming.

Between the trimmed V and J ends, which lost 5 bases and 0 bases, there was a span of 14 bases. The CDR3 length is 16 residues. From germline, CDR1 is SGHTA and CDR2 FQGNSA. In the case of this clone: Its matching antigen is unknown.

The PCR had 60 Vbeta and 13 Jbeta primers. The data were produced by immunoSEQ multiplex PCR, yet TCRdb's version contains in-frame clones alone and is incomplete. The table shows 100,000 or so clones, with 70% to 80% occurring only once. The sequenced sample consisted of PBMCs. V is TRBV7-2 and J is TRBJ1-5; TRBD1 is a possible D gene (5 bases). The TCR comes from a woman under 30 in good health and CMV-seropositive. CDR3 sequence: CASSPSTDPSNQPQHF. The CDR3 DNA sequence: TGTGCCAGCAGCCCCTCGACAGACCCTAGCAATCAGCCCCAGCATTTT. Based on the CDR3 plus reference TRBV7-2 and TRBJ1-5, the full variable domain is GAGVSQSPSNKVTEKGKDVELRCDPISGHTALYWYRQSLGQGLEFLIYFQGNSAPDKSGLPSDRFSAERTGGSVSTLTIQRTQQEDSAVYLCASSPSTDPSNQPQHFGDGTRLSIL.